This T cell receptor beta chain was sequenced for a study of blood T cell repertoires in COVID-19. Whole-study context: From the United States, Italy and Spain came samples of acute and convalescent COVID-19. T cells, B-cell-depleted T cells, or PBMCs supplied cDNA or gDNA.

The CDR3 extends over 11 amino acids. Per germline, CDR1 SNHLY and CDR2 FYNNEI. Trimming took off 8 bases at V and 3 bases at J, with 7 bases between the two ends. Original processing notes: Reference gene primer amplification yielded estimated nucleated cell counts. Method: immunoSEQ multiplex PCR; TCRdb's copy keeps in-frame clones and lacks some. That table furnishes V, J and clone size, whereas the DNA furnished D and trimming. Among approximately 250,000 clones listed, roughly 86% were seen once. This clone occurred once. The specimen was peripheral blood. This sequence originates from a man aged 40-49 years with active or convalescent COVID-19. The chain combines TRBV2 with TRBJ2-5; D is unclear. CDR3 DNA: TGTGCCAGCGCAGAAGAAGAGACCCAGTACTTC. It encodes CASAEEETQYF.